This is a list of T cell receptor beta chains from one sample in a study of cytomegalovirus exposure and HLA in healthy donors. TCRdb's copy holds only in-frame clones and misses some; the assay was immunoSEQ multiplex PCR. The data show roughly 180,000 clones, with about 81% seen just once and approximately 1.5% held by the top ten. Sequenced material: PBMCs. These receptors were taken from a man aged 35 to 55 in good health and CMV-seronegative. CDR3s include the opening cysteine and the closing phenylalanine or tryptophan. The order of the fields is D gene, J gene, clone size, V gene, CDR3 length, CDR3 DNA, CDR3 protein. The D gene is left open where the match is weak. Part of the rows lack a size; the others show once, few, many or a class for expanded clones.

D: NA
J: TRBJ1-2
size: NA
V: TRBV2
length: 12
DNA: TGTGCCAGCAGCCGGGACTTCGATGGCTACACCTTC
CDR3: CASSRDFDGYTF

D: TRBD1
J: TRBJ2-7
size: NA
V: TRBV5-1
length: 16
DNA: TGCGCCAGCAGCTGGTCCCTGGACAGGGGCTCCTACGAGCAGTACTTC
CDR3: CASSWSLDRGSYEQYF

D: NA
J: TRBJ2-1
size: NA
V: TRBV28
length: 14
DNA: TGTGCCAGCAGTTTGGGGACACCGAACCGAGAGCAGTTCTTC
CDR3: CASSLGTPNREQFF

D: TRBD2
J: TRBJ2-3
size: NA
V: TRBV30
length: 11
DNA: TGTGGGGAGGGGCAGGGAGATACGCAGTATTTT
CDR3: CGEGQGDTQYF

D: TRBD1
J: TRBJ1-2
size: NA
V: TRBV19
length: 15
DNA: TGTGCCAGTAGTGCACCGGGACAGGCAAACTATGGCTACACCTTC
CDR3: CASSAPGQANYGYTF

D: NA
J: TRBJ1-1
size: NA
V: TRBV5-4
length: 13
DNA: TGTGCCAGCAGTTATCGACTCAACACTGAAGCTTTCTTT
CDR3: CASSYRLNTEAFF

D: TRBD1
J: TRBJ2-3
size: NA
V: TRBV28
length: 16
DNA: TGTGCCAGCAGTTTAACCAGGGGGCTTAGTACAGATACGCAGTATTTT
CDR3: CASSLTRGLSTDTQYF

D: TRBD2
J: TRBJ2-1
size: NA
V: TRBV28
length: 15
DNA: TGTGCCAGCAGGGGGGGGACTACCCGACCAAATGAGCAGTTCTTC
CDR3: CASRGGTTRPNEQFF

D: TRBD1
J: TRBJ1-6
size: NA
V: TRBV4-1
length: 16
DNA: TGCGCCAGCAGCCAAGGCGACAGGGGTGGTAATTCACCCCTCCACTTT
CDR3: CASSQGDRGGNSPLHF

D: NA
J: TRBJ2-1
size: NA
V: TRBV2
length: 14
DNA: TGTGCCAGCAGGGGTGAGGTTGGGTACAATGAGCAGTTCTTC
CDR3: CASRGEVGYNEQFF

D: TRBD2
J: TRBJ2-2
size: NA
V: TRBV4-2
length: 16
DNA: TGTGCCAGCAGCCAGGTATCTGCGGGGGTATACGGGGAGCTGTTTTTT
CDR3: CASSQVSAGVYGELFF

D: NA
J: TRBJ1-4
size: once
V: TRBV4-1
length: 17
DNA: TGCGCCAGCAGCCCCCCGGCGGGGTCCGCTCTCAATGAAAAACTGTTTTTT
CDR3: CASSPPAGSALNEKLFF

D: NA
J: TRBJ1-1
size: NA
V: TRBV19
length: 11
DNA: TGTGCCAGTAGTAAAAGAGGGGAAGCTTTCTTT
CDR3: CASSKRGEAFF

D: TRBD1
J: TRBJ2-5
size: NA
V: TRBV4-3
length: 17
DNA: TGCGCCAGCAGCCCACGACGTCGGACAGGGGGGCAAGAGACCCAGTACTTC
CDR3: CASSPRRRTGGQETQYF

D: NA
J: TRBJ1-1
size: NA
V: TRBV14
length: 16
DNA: TGTGCCAGCAGCCAAGTATCGGGGGGCTACGGCACTGAAGCTTTCTTT
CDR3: CASSQVSGGYGTEAFF

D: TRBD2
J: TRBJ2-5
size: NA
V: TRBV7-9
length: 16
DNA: TGTGCCAGCAGCTTAGTCAAGCGGGGTGGCTTAGAGACCCAGTACTTC
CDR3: CASSLVKRGGLETQYF

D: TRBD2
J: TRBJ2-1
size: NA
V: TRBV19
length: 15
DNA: TGTGCCAGTAGTACCGGGTTAGCGGGTTACAATGAGCAGTTCTTC
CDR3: CASSTGLAGYNEQFF

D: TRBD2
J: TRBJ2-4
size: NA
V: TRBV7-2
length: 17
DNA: TGTGCCAGCAGCTCCGGGACTAGCGGGAGTCCCAAAAACATTCAGTACTTC
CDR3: CASSSGTSGSPKNIQYF

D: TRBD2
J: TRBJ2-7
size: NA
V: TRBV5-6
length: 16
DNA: TGTGCCAGCAGCTTCCTAGCGGCAGGTAGCTCCTACGAGCAGTACTTC
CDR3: CASSFLAAGSSYEQYF

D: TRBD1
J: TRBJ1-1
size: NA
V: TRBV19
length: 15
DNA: TGTGCCAGTAGTACACAACGGGACAGAATCACTGAAGCTTTCTTT
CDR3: CASSTQRDRITEAFF

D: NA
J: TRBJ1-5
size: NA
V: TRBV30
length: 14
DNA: TGTGCCTGCCTCGTAGGGGCTGGCAATCAGCCCCAGCATTTT
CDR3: CACLVGAGNQPQHF

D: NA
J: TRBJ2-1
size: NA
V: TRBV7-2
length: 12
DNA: TGTGCCAGCAGCTCAACAGGCAATGAGCAGTTCTTC
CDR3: CASSSTGNEQFF

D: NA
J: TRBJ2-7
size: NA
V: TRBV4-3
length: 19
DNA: TGCGCCAGCAGCCAAGAGGCCCCTGTGAGTCTAGAGCGGGTTTACGAGCAGTACTTC
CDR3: CASSQEAPVSLERVYEQYF

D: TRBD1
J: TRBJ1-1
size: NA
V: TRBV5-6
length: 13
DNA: TGTGCCAGCAGCGGACAGGGCTCCACTGAAGCTTTCTTT
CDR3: CASSGQGSTEAFF

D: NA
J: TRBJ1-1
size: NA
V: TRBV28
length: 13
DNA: TGTGCCAGCAGCCCTCTACGGGGGACTGAAGCTTTCTTT
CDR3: CASSPLRGTEAFF

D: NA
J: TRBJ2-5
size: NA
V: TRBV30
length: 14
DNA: TGTGCCTGGGGGGTGGGACAATCCCAAGAGACCCAGTACTTC
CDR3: CAWGVGQSQETQYF

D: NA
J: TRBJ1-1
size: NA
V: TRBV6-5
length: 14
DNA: TGTGCCAGCAATTCCGGAGCGGTGAACACTGAAGCTTTCTTT
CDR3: CASNSGAVNTEAFF

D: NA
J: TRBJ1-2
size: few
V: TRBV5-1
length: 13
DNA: TGCGCCAGCAGCTTGGGGGCAGGCGTCGGCTACACCTTC
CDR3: CASSLGAGVGYTF

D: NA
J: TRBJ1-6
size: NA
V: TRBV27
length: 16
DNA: TGTGCCAGCAGAGATACAGGGAGCTCCTATAATTCACCCCTCCACTTT
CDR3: CASRDTGSSYNSPLHF

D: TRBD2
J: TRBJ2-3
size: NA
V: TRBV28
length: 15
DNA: TGTGCCAGCAGTTTATTCGGCGGGGGGACAGATACGCAGTATTTT
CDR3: CASSLFGGGTDTQYF

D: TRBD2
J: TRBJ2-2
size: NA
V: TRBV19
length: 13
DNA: TGTGCCAGTACTGGGACTACCACCGGGGAGCTGTTTTTT
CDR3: CASTGTTTGELFF

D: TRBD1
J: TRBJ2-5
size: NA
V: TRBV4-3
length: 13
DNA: TGCGCCAGCAGCAGGGACAGCCAAGAGACCCAGTACTTC
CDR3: CASSRDSQETQYF

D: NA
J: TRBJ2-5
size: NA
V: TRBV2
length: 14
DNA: TGTGCCAGCAGGGGAACAGGGCACCAAGAGACCCAGTACTTC
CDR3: CASRGTGHQETQYF

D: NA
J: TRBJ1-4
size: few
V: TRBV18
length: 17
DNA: TGTGCCAGCTCACGACGACCGACAGGAGAAGCCTATGAAAAACTGTTTTTT
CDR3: CASSRRPTGEAYEKLFF

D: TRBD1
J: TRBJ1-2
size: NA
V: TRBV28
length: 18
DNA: TGTGCCAGCAGTTTATCGGCATCGACAGGGGGCTTTAGCTATGGCTACACCTTC
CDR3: CASSLSASTGGFSYGYTF

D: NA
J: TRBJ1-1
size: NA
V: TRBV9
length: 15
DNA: TGTGCCAGCAGCGGTTCCGGGGAAAACTGGTCTGAAGCTTTCTTT
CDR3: CASSGSGENWSEAFF

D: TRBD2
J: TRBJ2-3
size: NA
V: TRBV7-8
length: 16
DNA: TGTGCCAGCAGCTTAGGGGCTAGCGGGTCCACAGATACGCAGTATTTT
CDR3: CASSLGASGSTDTQYF

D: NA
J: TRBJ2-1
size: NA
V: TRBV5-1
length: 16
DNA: TGCGCCAGCAGCTTGGCCCGAGACAGCTCCTACAATGAGCAGTTCTTC
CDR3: CASSLARDSSYNEQFF

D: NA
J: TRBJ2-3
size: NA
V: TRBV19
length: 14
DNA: TGTGCCAGTAGTATAGGTCAGAGCACAGATACGCAGTATTTT
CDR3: CASSIGQSTDTQYF

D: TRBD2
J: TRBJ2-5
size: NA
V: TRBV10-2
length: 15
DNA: TGCGCCAGCAGTGAGCTAGCGGGGGACCAAGAGACCCAGTACTTC
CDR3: CASSELAGDQETQYF

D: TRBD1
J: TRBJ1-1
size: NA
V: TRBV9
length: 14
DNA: TGTGCCAGCAGCAAACGACAGGGGAACACTGAAGCTTTCTTT
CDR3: CASSKRQGNTEAFF

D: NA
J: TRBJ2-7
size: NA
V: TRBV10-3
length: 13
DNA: TGTGCCATCAGTGCCCAGGGCTCCTACGAGCAGTACTTC
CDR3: CAISAQGSYEQYF

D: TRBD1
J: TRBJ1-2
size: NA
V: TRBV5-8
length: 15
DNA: TGTGCCAGCAGCTTGACGCTAGGGGGCTACTATGGCTACACCTTC
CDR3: CASSLTLGGYYGYTF

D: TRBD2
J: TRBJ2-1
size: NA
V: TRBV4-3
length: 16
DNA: TGCGCCAGCAGCCACGGAGGGAGCGGGAGGGCCAATGAGCAGTTCTTC
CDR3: CASSHGGSGRANEQFF

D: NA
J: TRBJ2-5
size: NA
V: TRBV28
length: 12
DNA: TGTGCCAGCAGAGAGGGAGGAGAGACCCAGTACTTC
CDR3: CASREGGETQYF

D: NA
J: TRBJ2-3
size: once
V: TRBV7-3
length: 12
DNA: TGTGCCAGCAGCTCTACAGGGTATACGCAGTATTTT
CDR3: CASSSTGYTQYF

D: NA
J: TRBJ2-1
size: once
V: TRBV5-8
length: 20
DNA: TGTGCCAGCAGCTTGGTTTGGGGGGTTCGTGCAGGGAATTCCTACAATGAGCAGTTCTTC
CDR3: CASSLVWGVRAGNSYNEQFF

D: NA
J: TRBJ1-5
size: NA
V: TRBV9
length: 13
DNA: TGTGCCAGCAGCGTAGCACCGTCAGGGCCCCAGCATTTT
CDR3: CASSVAPSGPQHF

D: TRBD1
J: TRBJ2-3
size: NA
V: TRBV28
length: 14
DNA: TGTGCCAGCAGTTGGACAGGGGATATAGATACGCAGTATTTT
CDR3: CASSWTGDIDTQYF

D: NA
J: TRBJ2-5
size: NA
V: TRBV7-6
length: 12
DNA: TGTGCCAGCAGCGCGAGCCAAGAGACCCAGTACTTC
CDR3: CASSASQETQYF